These T cell receptor beta chains were read from a single sample in a study of blood T cell repertoires in COVID-19. Clones were sequenced by immunoSEQ multiplex PCR, and TCRdb holds only the in-frame ones, with some missing. Of about 100,000 clones listed, 90% were seen once; the top ten hold over 1.5%. The specimen sequenced was peripheral blood. The receptors originated from a man between 60 and 75 years old with acute or convalescent COVID-19. CDR3s include the opening cysteine and the closing phenylalanine or tryptophan. The D gene is left open where the match is weak. Part of the rows lack a size; the others show once, few, many or a class for expanded clones.

D,V,size,J,DNA,CDR3
TRBD2,TRBV28,NA,TRBJ2-7,TGTGCCAGCAGCTCAAGGACTAGCGAGTTTAGCTCCTACGAGCAGTACTTC,CASSSRTSEFSSYEQYF
TRBD2,TRBV27,NA,TRBJ2-1,TGTGCCAGCAGTGCCATAGCGGGAGGGGACTACAATGAGCAGTTCTTC,CASSAIAGGDYNEQFF
TRBD2,TRBV28,once,TRBJ2-1,TGTGCCAGCAGTAGGGAAAGGGAGGGATTAGCGGGAGGCTCCTACAATGAGCAGTTCTTC,CASSREREGLAGGSYNEQFF
TRBD1,TRBV24-1,NA,TRBJ2-2,TGTGCCACCAGTGAGAAGGGACAGGTTAACACCGGGGAGCTGTTTTTT,CATSEKGQVNTGELFF
NA,TRBV11-2,NA,TRBJ2-3,TGTGCCAGCAGCTACCTACCATCAGATACGCAGTATTTT,CASSYLPSDTQYF
NA,TRBV5-3,NA,TRBJ1-1,TGTGCCAGAAGCTCCCCCGGGCGGGGGACGAACACTGAAGCTTTCTTT,CARSSPGRGTNTEAFF
NA,TRBV7-9,NA,TRBJ2-7,TGTGCCAGCAGCTTGGGGGCAGGGGCGTACGAGCAGTACTTC,CASSLGAGAYEQYF
TRBD1,TRBV7-2,NA,TRBJ2-5,TGTGCCAGCAGCTTTTGGGGACAGGGGGTGGAGACCCAGTACTTC,CASSFWGQGVETQYF
NA,TRBV30,NA,TRBJ1-4,TGTGCCTGGAGTGTACGTCAGGGGGAAAAACTGTTTTTT,CAWSVRQGEKLFF
NA,TRBV7-9,NA,TRBJ2-5,TGTGCCAGCAGCTTAGCAGTTGGGGGCGGGGAGACCCAGTACTTC,CASSLAVGGGETQYF
NA,TRBV3-1/TRBV3-2,NA,TRBJ2-1,TGTGCCAGCAGCCTCCTACCCGCGGGCTCCTACAATGAGCAGTTCTTC,CASSLLPAGSYNEQFF
NA,TRBV5-1,NA,TRBJ1-4,TGCGCCAGCAGCCATGGGGCCTTCGGGGAGGGGGAAAAACTGTTTTTT,CASSHGAFGEGEKLFF
NA,TRBV6-5,NA,TRBJ2-3,TGTGCCAGCAGGCATGACAGTGAAATGGATACGCAGTATTTT,CASRHDSEMDTQYF
NA,TRBV4-3,NA,TRBJ1-4,TGCGCCAGCAGCCAAGACGCACCCCAGGGAGGCTATAATGAAAAACTGTTTTTT,CASSQDAPQGGYNEKLFF
NA,TRBV10-3,NA,TRBJ1-5,TGTGCCACCTCCAACGGGGATCAGCCCCAGCATTTT,CATSNGDQPQHF
NA,TRBV9,NA,TRBJ2-1,TGTGCCAGCAGCGCCGCAGGGGCGGGAGATTCTAATGAGCAGTTCTTC,CASSAAGAGDSNEQFF
NA,TRBV19,NA,TRBJ2-2,TGTGCCAGTAGTAAGGGGGTTGGGGAGCTGTTTTTT,CASSKGVGELFF
TRBD1,TRBV29-1,NA,TRBJ1-5,TGCAGCACAGGGGGATCCGATCAGCCCCAGCATTTT,CSTGGSDQPQHF
TRBD2,TRBV6-2/TRBV6-3,NA,TRBJ2-3,TGTGCCAGCAGTGCGACTAGCGGCACAGATACGCAGTATTTT,CASSATSGTDTQYF
TRBD1,TRBV19,NA,TRBJ1-2,TGTGCCAGTAGCCTCGGACAGGGAGGTGGCTACACCTTC,CASSLGQGGGYTF
TRBD1,TRBV6-7,NA,TRBJ1-5,TGTGCCAGCAGTTACTGGAAAGGACAGGGTAAATATTATAGCAATCAGCCCCAGCATTTT,CASSYWKGQGKYYSNQPQHF
NA,TRBV28,NA,TRBJ1-5,TGTGCCAGCAGTACTGACAGGCCCCAGCATTTT,CASSTDRPQHF
NA,TRBV7-2,NA,TRBJ2-1,TGTGCCAGCAGCCCGCAGGTACAGGTGAGCAATGAGCAGTTCTTC,CASSPQVQVSNEQFF
NA,TRBV28,NA,TRBJ2-7,TGTGCCAGCAATGGCCAGTCCCTCGCCGAGCAGTACTTC,CASNGQSLAEQYF
NA,TRBV27,NA,TRBJ2-7,TGTGCCAGCAGCCCTAGAGGGCTTCCCCTATACGAGCAGTACTTC,CASSPRGLPLYEQYF